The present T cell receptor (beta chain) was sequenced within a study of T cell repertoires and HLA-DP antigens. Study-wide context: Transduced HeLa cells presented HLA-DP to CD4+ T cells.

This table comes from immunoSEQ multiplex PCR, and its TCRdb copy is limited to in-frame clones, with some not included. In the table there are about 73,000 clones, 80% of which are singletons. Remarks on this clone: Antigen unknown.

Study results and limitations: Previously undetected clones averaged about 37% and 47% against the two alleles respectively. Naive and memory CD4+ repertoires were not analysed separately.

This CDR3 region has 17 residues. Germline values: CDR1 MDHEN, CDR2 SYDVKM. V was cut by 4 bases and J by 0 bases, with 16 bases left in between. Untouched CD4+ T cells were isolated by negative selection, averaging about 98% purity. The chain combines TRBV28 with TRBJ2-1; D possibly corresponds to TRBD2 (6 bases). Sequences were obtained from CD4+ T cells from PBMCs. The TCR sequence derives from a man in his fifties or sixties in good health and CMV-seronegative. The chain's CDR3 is CASSSHSGHNSYNEQFF. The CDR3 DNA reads TGTGCCAGCAGTTCTCACAGCGGGCACAACTCCTACAATGAGCAGTTCTTC.